Presented here are 11 T cell receptor beta chains from one specimen sequenced in a study of blood T cell repertoires in COVID-19. The assay was immunoSEQ multiplex PCR, and TCRdb's table has in-frame clones only and misses some. The table lists tens of thousands of clones, 85% to 90% of them singletons, with 22% in the top ten. The specimen was peripheral blood. These receptors were collected from an elderly woman in a cohort sampled during active or convalescent COVID-19.

This chain joins TRBV2 and TRBJ1-1, with D unresolved. The CDR3 loop spans 12 amino acids. The V end was cut by 7 bases, the J end by 10 bases, with 16 bases between. Germline V CDR1 and CDR2: SNHLY, FYNNEI. CDR3 DNA sequence: TGTGCCAGCACCTTGTTGAACTACGGAGCTTTCTTT. Translating it yields CASTLLNYGAFF.

This chain links TRBV11-2 with TRBJ2-7; 7 nucleotides align to TRBD1. This CDR3 has 15 residues. V shed 1 base, J shed 5 bases, and the junction held 8 bases outside the gene matches. In germline, CDR1 is SGHAT, CDR2 FQNNGV. In DNA form, the CDR3 reads TGTGCCAGCAGCTTAGGGACAGGAGTTGGGAACGAGCAGTACTTC. Residues: CASSLGTGVGNEQYF.

The rearrangement joins TRBV28 to TRBJ2-3, with D perhaps TRBD2 (6 bases). The CDR3 covers 11 residues. V lost 8 bases and J 6 bases, leaving 9 bases between the germline ends. Germline V gives CDR1 MDHEN, CDR2 SYDVKM. The CDR3 sequence is CASGGRDTQYF. CDR3 bases: TGTGCCAGCGGGGGGAGGGATACGCAGTATTTT.

V gene TRBV10-1 combines with J gene TRBJ1-1; D is unresolved. There are 14 residues in the CDR3. Trimming removed 3 bases at V and 4 bases at J, with 12 bases between. CDR1 and CDR2 from the germline V gene are WNHNN and SYGVQD (reference sequence). CDR3 in amino acids: CASSEAHTGTEAFF. In DNA form, the CDR3 reads TGCGCCAGCAGTGAAGCCCATACGGGCACTGAAGCTTTCTTT.

This clone was counted a single time. V and J are TRBV24-1 and TRBJ2-1; 8 positions match TRBD2. The CDR3 has 14 residues. Trimming cost V 3 bases and J 7 bases; bases outside gene matches: 4. Germline CDR1 KGHDR, CDR2 SFDVKD. The CDR3 DNA reads TGTGCCACCAGTGATAGTCGGGGGGGGAATGAGCAGTTCTTC. Its protein is CATSDSRGGNEQFF.

The rearrangement uses TRBV7-3 and TRBJ1-1; TRBD1 aligns across 8 bases. The CDR3 spans 13 residues. V lost 5 bases, J lost 7 bases, and 6 bases stayed unmatched. Germline V CDR1 and CDR2: SGHTA, FQGTGA. CDR3 amino acids: CASSQGAYSEAFF. Written as DNA, the CDR3 is TGTGCCAGCAGCCAGGGGGCCTACAGTGAAGCTTTCTTT.

The chain employs TRBV6-5 and TRBJ1-2; TRBD1 is a possible D gene (5 bases). In germline, CDR1 is MNHEY, CDR2 SVGAGI. This CDR3 has 15 amino acids. Trimming took 7 bases from V and 4 from J, leaving 19 bases between them. The CDR3 nucleotides read TGTGCCAGCAATCTCGCCTGGGGGGGAGTCTATGGCTACACCTTC. Its protein product is CASNLAWGGVYGYTF.

The CDR3 here is CSVLTGNYGYTF. The CDR3 coding sequence is TGCAGCGTATTGACAGGCAACTATGGCTACACCTTC. The V and J genes are TRBV29-1 and TRBJ1-2; maybe TRBD1 (6 bases). V was pared by 6 bases and J by 2 bases, with 10 bases between. This CDR3 contains 12 residues. Germline loops: CDR1 SQVTM, CDR2 ANQGSEA.

The chain carries TRBV2 and TRBJ1-5; maybe TRBD1 (6 bases). V lost 4 bases, J lost 4 bases, and 11 bases lay in between. Per germline, CDR1 SNHLY and CDR2 FYNNEI. The CDR3 runs 14 residues. The CDR3 is CASSGRTANQPQHF. CDR3 bases: TGTGCCAGCAGTGGAAGGACAGCTAATCAGCCCCAGCATTTT.

The J gene is TRBJ2-5, the V gene TRBV15; weak D call: TRBD2 (6 bases). Germline V gene data show CDR1 as LNHNV and CDR2 as YYDKDF (reference sequence). The V end was cut by 1 base, the J end by 5 bases, with 14 bases between. This CDR3 spans 15 amino acids. The CDR3 bases are TGTGCCACCAGCAGAGCAACGGGGGTTTGGGAGACCCAGTACTTC. It specifies CATSRATGVWETQYF.

The count of this clone is one. The chain joins TRBV12-3 or TRBV12-4 to TRBJ1-2; possibly TRBD1 for D (6 bases). V gave up 6 bases and J gave up 4 bases, with 9 bases separating them. There are 12 residues in the CDR3. CDR3 loop: CASRQGSYGYTF. In DNA form, the CDR3 reads TGTGCCAGCAGGCAGGGGTCCTATGGCTACACCTTC.